This is a list of T cell receptor beta chains from one sample in a study of T-cell memory formation after mild COVID-19. Via MiXCR, TCRdb re-called the 5' RACE reads, giving one row per CDR3 protein. The sample carries 250,000 to 350,000 distinct CDR3 sequences, about 17% recorded once. Material for sequencing was PBMCs or a T cell subset sorted from them (not recorded which). The receptors shown here come from a man younger than 35 who had mild COVID-19 (a few samples of this study predate the infection). Cell type and time point are not known. The CDR3 runs from the conserved cysteine through the conserved F or W. D genes are given only for firm matches. Size is stated for part of the rows, as once, few or many counts, or as a class when the clone is expanded.

- | TRBJ1-5 | few | 14 | TRBV6-6 | TGTGCCAGCAGTTTACCGACTGGGAATCAGCCCCAGCATTTT | CASSLPTGNQPQHF
- | TRBJ2-7 | - | 14 | TRBV27 | TGTGCCAGCAGTTTAAAGGGATACTCCTACGAGCAGTACTTC | CASSLKGYSYEQYF
- | TRBJ1-1 | many | 14 | TRBV7-2 | TGTGCCAGCAGTCAGGGACCCATGAACACTGAAGCTTTCTTT | CASSQGPMNTEAFF
- | TRBJ1-5 | - | 13 | TRBV19 | TGTGCCAGTAGTAGGTCCCCAGGGCAGCCCCAGCATTTT | CASSRSPGQPQHF
- | TRBJ2-1 | - | 13 | TRBV12-3/TRBV12-4 | TGTGCCAGCAGTCCCCGCCGTCGGGGGGAGCAGTTCTTC | CASSPRRRGEQFF
TRBD1 | TRBJ1-5 | - | 14 | TRBV7-2 | TGTGCCAGCAGCTCGGACAGGGTATTACAGCCCCAGCATTTT | CASSSDRVLQPQHF
- | TRBJ1-1 | many | 16 | TRBV2 | TGTGCCAGCAGTGAAGGGCAGGGGCCCTTGGACACTGAAGCTTTCTTT | CASSEGQGPLDTEAFF
- | TRBJ2-2 | once | 16 | TRBV6-2/TRBV6-3 | TGTGCCAGCACCAACCGGAGGGTAGGCGGAACCGGGGAGCTGTTTTTT | CASTNRRVGGTGELFF
- | TRBJ2-1 | few | 17 | TRBV28 | TGTGCCAGCAGTTTGGAGGACAGAAAGACTTCCTACAATGAGCAGTTCTTC | CASSLEDRKTSYNEQFF
TRBD1 | TRBJ2-7 | few | 16 | TRBV12-3/TRBV12-4 | TGTGCCAGCAGTCCAGCCGGGACAGGGTTTCTCTACGAGCAGTACTTC | CASSPAGTGFLYEQYF
TRBD1 | TRBJ2-7 | few | 15 | TRBV4-1 | TGCGCCAGCAGCCAGCGGCAGGGGGCAACCTACGAGCAGTACTTC | CASSQRQGATYEQYF
- | TRBJ1-5 | - | 13 | TRBV18 | TGTGCCAGCTCAAAACAAGAATATCAGCCCCAGCATTTT | CASSKQEYQPQHF
- | TRBJ2-2 | many | 14 | TRBV9 | TGTGCCAGCAGCATTCGGACCGGCGGGGGGGAGCTGTTTTTT | CASSIRTGGGELFF
TRBD1 | TRBJ1-4 | - | 15 | TRBV7-9 | TGTGCCAGCAGTTATCAGGGGGCAACTAATGAAAAACTGTTTTTT | CASSYQGATNEKLFF
TRBD1 | TRBJ2-5 | - | 12 | TRBV3-1 | TGTGCCAGCAGCCAGACAGGGGAGACCCAGTACTTC | CASSQTGETQYF
- | TRBJ2-1 | - | 16 | TRBV4-1 | TGCGCCAGCAGCCAAGATTTCGGGGGAGCCTACAATGAGCAGTTCTTC | CASSQDFGGAYNEQFF
- | TRBJ2-4 | - | 16 | TRBV7-9 | TGTGCCAGCAGCCTACCTCCCATGTGGGGGGACAACATTCAGTACTTC | CASSLPPMWGDNIQYF
- | TRBJ2-3 | few | 13 | TRBV6-5 | TGTGCCAGCAGCCAACACGGGGAAGATACGCAGTATTTT | CASSQHGEDTQYF
- | TRBJ2-3 | - | 14 | TRBV12-3/TRBV12-4 | TGTGCCAGCAGTTTACCCCCGAAGACAGATACGCAGTATTTT | CASSLPPKTDTQYF
- | TRBJ1-5 | - | 14 | TRBV5-1 | TGCGCCAGCAGACAGGACGATAGCAATCAGCCCCAGCATTTT | CASRQDDSNQPQHF
TRBD2 | TRBJ2-3 | - | 16 | TRBV5-8 | TGTGCCAGCAGCGGTGGACTAGCGAGGAGGACAGATACGCAGTATTTT | CASSGGLARRTDTQYF
TRBD1 | TRBJ1-1 | few | 13 | TRBV3-1 | TGTGCCAGCAGCCAAGGACAGGGCGGCGGGGCTTTCTTT | CASSQGQGGGAFF
- | TRBJ1-6 | few | 13 | TRBV12-3/TRBV12-4 | TGTGCCAGCAGGGGGCTTGGTGAAACACCCCTCCACTTT | CASRGLGETPLHF
- | TRBJ1-1 | few | 12 | TRBV7-6 | TGTGCCAGCAGCTTAGTGACTGGTGAAGCTTTCTTT | CASSLVTGEAFF
TRBD2 | TRBJ2-1 | - | 14 | TRBV7-9 | TGTGCCAGCAGACCTAGCGGGGCCTACAATGAGCAGTTCTTC | CASRPSGAYNEQFF
- | TRBJ2-3 | - | 13 | TRBV4-1 | TGCGCCAGCAGCCAATCAAGCACAGATACGCAGTATTTT | CASSQSSTDTQYF
- | TRBJ2-1 | few | 13 | TRBV7-2 | TGTGCCAGCAGCGTTCGTGTTTCCGGGACTCCGGTCTTC | CASSVRVSGTPVF
TRBD1 | TRBJ1-2 | few | 16 | TRBV5-4 | TGTGCCAGCAGCTGGGGGACAGGGGGCACCTTTTATGGCTACACCTTC | CASSWGTGGTFYGYTF
- | TRBJ2-5 | - | 16 | TRBV4-1 | TGCGCCAGCAGCCAGGGGTGGTCGGGGCCGCAAGAGACCCAGTACTTC | CASSQGWSGPQETQYF
- | TRBJ2-7 | few | 14 | TRBV7-2 | TGTGCCAGCAGCTTAGGCGGGGACTCCTACGAGCAGTACTTC | CASSLGGDSYEQYF
- | TRBJ1-3 | few | 17 | TRBV4-3 | TGCGCCAGCAGCTTGTTTCAAGCGGCAGCGGCTGGAAACACCATATATTTT | CASSLFQAAAAGNTIYF